These T cell receptor beta chains were read from a single sample in a study of T-cell reconstitution after alpha-beta-depleted transplantation in children. A single record per CDR3 protein comes from TCRdb applying MiXCR to the PCR reads. The data show 350,000 to 500,000 distinct CDR3 sequences, with over 40% seen just once and 27% held by the top ten. Source: PBMCs, taken before TCRalphabeta/CD19-depleted stem cell transplant. Receptor source: a girl aged 2 to 9 with aplastic anemia, due to receive a stem cell transplant. Both conserved end residues are part of each CDR3. D genes are given only for firm matches. Size values are once, few and many counts, or a class for expanded clones, and some rows have none.

>TRBV7-9|TRBJ2-1|.|.|16
CASSPRLSSSYNEQFF
TGTGCCAGCAGCCCTCGTCTCTCGAGCTCCTACAATGAGCAGTTCTTC
>TRBV5-1|TRBJ2-7|TRBD1|.|15
CASSRDSSLTYEQYF
TGCGCCAGCAGCAGGGACAGTTCCCTAACCTACGAGCAGTACTTC
>TRBV5-1|TRBJ2-5|TRBD2|.|16
CASSLGDSGRRETQSF
TGCGCCAGCAGCTTGGGTGATAGCGGGAGGAGGGAGACCCAGTCCTTC
>TRBV6-2/TRBV6-3|TRBJ2-7|.|many|18
CASSPSGTGVAGGYEQYF
TGTGCCAGCAGTCCATCCGGGACAGGGGTAGCGGGAGGCTACGAGCAGTACTTC
>TRBV5-1|TRBJ1-6|TRBD1|.|14
CASSEGQANSPLHF
TGCGCCAGCAGCGAGGGACAGGCGAATTCACCCCTCCACTTT
>TRBV6-1|TRBJ2-7|TRBD2|.|13
CASRVAGAREQYF
TGTGCCAGCAGAGTAGCGGGAGCTCGGGAGCAGTACTTC
>TRBV20-1|TRBJ2-5|.|.|16
CSASIYTGPSQETQYF
TGCAGTGCTAGTATTTACACAGGGCCGTCTCAAGAGACCCAGTACTTC
>TRBV28|TRBJ2-5|TRBD2|.|16
CASSFPTSGSRETQYF
TGTGCCAGCAGTTTCCCTACTAGCGGGAGCCGAGAGACCCAGTACTTC
>TRBV6-5|TRBJ1-6|.|.|11
CASSYGGALHF
TGTGCCAGCAGTTACGGGGGGGCCCTCCACTTT
>TRBV7-9|TRBJ2-3|TRBD1|.|16
CASTQLPGQDTDTQYF
TGTGCCAGCACCCAATTACCGGGACAGGACACAGATACGCAGTATTTT
>TRBV19|TRBJ2-5|.|few|15
CASTIRSGAKETQYF
TGTGCCAGTACCATCCGATCGGGGGCGAAGGAGACCCAGTACTTC
>TRBV7-2|TRBJ2-3|.|.|14
CASSKDRSTDTQYF
TGTGCCAGCAGCAAAGACAGGAGCACAGATACGCAGTATTTT
>TRBV3-1|TRBJ2-5|.|.|15
CASSQDLGAGETQYF
TGTGCCAGCAGCCAAGATTTAGGGGCCGGAGAGACCCAGTACTTC
>TRBV2|TRBJ2-7|TRBD2|many|15
CASSEGTSLAYEQYF
TGTGCCAGCAGTGAAGGGACTAGCCTGGCCTACGAGCAGTACTTC
>TRBV11-2|TRBJ2-6|TRBD1|few|19
CASSRTTRTGGDRANVLTF
TGTGCCAGCAGTCGTACGACTCGGACAGGGGGCGACCGGGCCAACGTCCTGACTTTC
>TRBV5-1|TRBJ2-3|TRBD2|.|16
CASSPGTSGFTDTQYF
TGCGCCAGCAGCCCGGGGACTAGCGGGTTCACAGATACGCAGTATTTT
>TRBV15|TRBJ2-7|TRBD1|.|16
CATSRDRDRAPYEQYF
TGTGCCACCAGCAGAGATCGGGACAGGGCCCCCTACGAGCAGTACTTC
>TRBV11-2|TRBJ2-5|.|.|16
CASSSVEGSGGETQYF
TGTGCCAGCAGCTCCGTCGAGGGCAGCGGTGGGGAGACCCAGTACTTC
>TRBV5-1|TRBJ2-5|.|few|10
CASSGTLRVF
TGCGCCAGCAGCGGTACACTCCGGGTCTTC
>TRBV29-1|TRBJ2-7|.|.|14
CSVGQTPYPYEQYF
TGCAGCGTTGGACAGACCCCTTACCCCTACGAGCAGTACTTC
>TRBV11-2|TRBJ2-1|TRBD2|many|15
CASSPIAGGLGEQFF
TGTGCCAGCAGCCCCATAGCGGGAGGGCTTGGTGAGCAGTTCTTC
>TRBV5-4|TRBJ1-2|TRBD1|many|14
CASSLRQGASGYTF
TGTGCCAGCAGCTTAAGGCAGGGGGCATCCGGCTACACCTTC
>TRBV20-1|TRBJ2-1|.|.|15
CSARDGGGSRNEQFF
TGCAGTGCTAGAGATGGGGGAGGCTCTCGAAATGAGCAGTTCTTC
>TRBV6-1|TRBJ2-5|.|few|14
CASSQTANQETQYF
TGTGCCAGCAGCCAGACGGCAAACCAAGAGACCCAGTACTTC
>TRBV12-3/TRBV12-4|TRBJ2-3|TRBD2|few|14
CASSSSSGKYTQYF
TGTGCCAGCAGCTCTTCTAGCGGGAAGTATACGCAGTATTTT
>TRBV6-5|TRBJ2-4|TRBD1|few|18
CASSYSPGTGGAKNIQYF
TGTGCCAGCAGTTACTCTCCCGGGACAGGGGGAGCCAAAAACATTCAGTACTTC
>TRBV5-1|TRBJ2-1|.|.|15
CASSSASSSYNEQFF
TGCGCCAGCAGCTCAGCTTCTAGCTCCTACAATGAGCAGTTCTTC
>TRBV7-3|TRBJ2-1|TRBD2|many|19
CASSFHSGTSGRGTGEQFF
TGTGCCAGCAGCTTCCACTCCGGGACTAGCGGGAGGGGGACGGGTGAGCAGTTCTTC
>TRBV6-6|TRBJ2-1|.|many|11
CASRSVDEQFF
TGTGCCAGCCGTTCAGTCGATGAGCAGTTCTTC
>TRBV2|TRBJ2-1|.|few|13
CASSDANYNEQFF
TGTGCCAGCAGTGACGCGAACTACAATGAGCAGTTCTTC
>TRBV12-3/TRBV12-4|TRBJ1-1|.|.|14
CASSLGLVGTEAFF
TGTGCCAGCAGTTTGGGGCTGGTCGGGACTGAAGCTTTCTTT
>TRBV4-1|TRBJ2-3|.|.|15
CASSQADLRTDTQYF
TGCGCCAGCAGCCAGGCGGACTTACGCACAGATACGCAGTATTTT
>TRBV20-1|TRBJ2-3|TRBD2|.|15
CSARESGRASDTQYF
TGCAGTGCTAGAGAGAGCGGGAGGGCCTCAGATACGCAGTATTTT
>TRBV2|TRBJ2-3|.|.|13
CASEGGRTDTQYF
TGTGCCAGCGAGGGGGGGCGCACAGATACGCAGTATTTT
>TRBV20-1|TRBJ1-5|.|.|13
CSARDEGMEPQHF
TGCAGTGCTAGAGATGAGGGAATGGAGCCCCAGCATTTT
>TRBV28|TRBJ1-1|.|.|14
CASSSAGANTEAFF
TGTGCCAGCAGTTCGGCAGGGGCGAACACTGAAGCTTTCTTT
>TRBV6-5|TRBJ2-5|TRBD2|few|16
CASSYSLAGGAETQYF
TGTGCCAGCAGTTACTCACTAGCGGGAGGGGCAGAGACCCAGTACTTC
>TRBV20-1|TRBJ2-2|TRBD1|.|15
CSARGQGAFGGELFF
TGCAGTGCCAGGGGACAGGGGGCGTTTGGCGGGGAGCTGTTTTTT
>TRBV4-1|TRBJ2-7|.|.|16
CASSQVAIGDAYEQYF
TGCGCCAGCAGCCAAGTAGCAATAGGGGACGCCTACGAGCAGTACTTC
>TRBV5-1|TRBJ1-1|.|many|16
CASSRAQTGQATEAFF
TGCGCCAGCAGCCGAGCACAAACAGGGCAGGCCACTGAAGCTTTCTTT
>TRBV4-1|TRBJ2-2|.|.|15
CASSQDRGSTGELFF
TGCGCCAGCAGCCAAGACAGGGGAAGCACCGGGGAGCTGTTTTTT
>TRBV5-1|TRBJ2-6|.|many|15
CASSFTGSGANVLTF
TGCGCCAGCAGCTTTACAGGCTCTGGGGCCAACGTCCTGACTTTC
>TRBV29-1|TRBJ1-1|TRBD1|.|14
CSVEDEGATYEAFF
TGCAGCGTTGAAGATGAGGGGGCCACCTATGAAGCTTTCTTT
>TRBV2|TRBJ2-2|TRBD2|.|17
CASSEISGGSHGGELFF
TGTGCCAGCAGTGAAATTAGCGGGGGGTCTCATGGCGGGGAGCTGTTTTTT
>TRBV5-6|TRBJ1-2|.|.|14
CASSLRQSNYGYTF
TGTGCCAGCAGCTTACGACAGTCTAACTATGGCTACACCTTC
>TRBV29-1|TRBJ2-1|.|few|13
CSVVGPRGIEQFF
TGCAGCGTTGTCGGCCCTAGGGGCATTGAGCAGTTCTTC
>TRBV28|TRBJ2-1|.|many|13
CASSPGNANEQFF
TGTGCCAGCAGCCCCGGCAACGCCAATGAGCAGTTCTTC
>TRBV27|TRBJ2-5|.|many|12
CASSPMSGTQYF
TGTGCCAGCAGTCCTATGTCCGGGACCCAGTACTTC
>TRBV7-3|TRBJ2-2|.|.|13
CASSSSGSGELFF
TGTGCCAGCAGCTCCTCGGGCTCCGGGGAGCTGTTTTTT
>TRBV7-6|TRBJ2-6|TRBD1|few|17
CASSPTGGPSGANVLTF
TGTGCCAGCAGCCCAACAGGGGGCCCCTCTGGGGCCAACGTCCTGACTTTC
>TRBV7-9|TRBJ2-1|.|many|15
CASSPQGRAYNEQFF
TGTGCCAGCAGCCCTCAGGGTAGGGCCTACAATGAGCAGTTCTTC
>TRBV9|TRBJ2-1|.|many|14
CASSGRDLYNEQFF
TGTGCCAGCAGCGGCCGGGACCTTTACAATGAGCAGTTCTTC
>TRBV7-7|TRBJ1-5|.|.|15
CASSPPPRPNQPQHF
TGTGCTAGCAGCCCCCCACCAAGACCTAATCAGCCCCAGCATTTT
>TRBV5-5|TRBJ2-3|TRBD1|many|15
CASSLTGAPTDTQYF
TGTGCCAGCAGCTTAACAGGGGCCCCCACAGATACGCAGTATTTT
>TRBV28|TRBJ2-7|.|.|14
CASSSHRVGHEQYF
TGTGCCAGCAGTTCTCACAGGGTTGGGCACGAGCAGTACTTC
>TRBV6-1|TRBJ1-2|TRBD1|.|14
CASRRDSGNYGYTF
TGTGCCAGCAGACGGGACAGCGGAAACTATGGCTACACCTTC
>TRBV20-1|TRBJ1-5|.|few|13
CSATAQGNQPQHF
TGCAGTGCTACGGCGCAGGGGAATCAGCCCCAGCATTTT
>TRBV20-1|TRBJ2-3|TRBD2|.|12
CSARDVAGVPYF
TGCAGTGCTAGAGATGTAGCGGGGGTCCCTTATTTT
>TRBV5-1|TRBJ1-5|.|once|15
CASSPAGEGNQPQHF
TGCGCCAGCAGCCCCGCGGGGGAGGGCAATCAGCCCCAGCATTTT
>TRBV7-2|TRBJ1-1|.|.|15
CASSLVPVMNTEAFF
TGTGCCAGCAGCTTAGTACCGGTGATGAACACTGAAGCTTTCTTT